The entry that follows covers one T cell receptor beta chain sequence. In the original processing: Reference gene primer amplification gave estimated nucleated cell counts. The assay was immunoSEQ multiplex PCR, and TCRdb's table has in-frame clones only and misses some. That table gives V, J and clone size, and the DNA gave D and trimming. This table has about 250,000 clones, 80% to 95% appearing once. While infection was still active, Seattle patients were enrolled and then followed longitudinally. The data originate from a study of blood T cell repertoires in COVID-19. About the research overall: PBMCs, B-cell-depleted T cells, or T cells were the source of the cDNA or gDNA that made up the material.

V was cut by 10 bases and J by 10 bases, with 14 bases left in between. Germline values: CDR1 MNHEY, CDR2 SMNVEV (reference sequence). The CDR3 covers 12 residues. This sequence joins TRBV27 and TRBJ1-6; no firm D call. The sequencing input was peripheral blood. The source is a man aged 25-45 years with COVID-19, enrolled during active disease. DNA of the CDR3: TGTGCCACCCCCCCGGGGAGCTCACCCCTCCACTTT. Protein sequence: CATPPGSSPLHF.